One and the same sample provided the 26 T cell receptor beta chains below, sequenced in a study of OX40 agonist ivuxolimab in advanced cancers. Here immunoSEQ multiplex PCR was the method, and the copy in TCRdb shows in-frame clones only, minus some. The table includes 65,000 to 80,000 clones, nearly 95% detected once. Here the sequenced sample was CD4+ or CD8+ T cells sorted from blood, taken in a trial of the OX40 agonist ivuxolimab. These receptors were collected from an adult with an advanced solid tumor such as melanoma, head and neck, liver or kidney cancer.

The V and J genes are TRBV10-1 and TRBJ2-3, with D unclear. The CDR3 has 12 amino acids. The germline gives CDR1 WNHNN, CDR2 SYGVQD (reference sequence). The V and J ends lost 0 bases and 6 bases respectively, with 4 bases between them. CDR3 in DNA: TGCGCCAGCAGTGAGTCGGGTGATACGCAGTATTTT. Translation: CASSESGDTQYF.

This clone was seen just once. The rearrangement joins TRBV5-1 to TRBJ2-3; D is unresolved. CDR3 length equals 11 residues. Looked up from germline, CDR1 is SGHRS and CDR2 is YFSETQ. Trimming shortened V by 5 bases and J by 4 bases, and 5 bases separated the two germline ends. CDR3 residues: CASRLSDTQYF. As DNA, the CDR3 is TGCGCCAGCAGGTTGTCAGATACGCAGTATTTT.

The rearrangement uses TRBV11-2 and TRBJ2-7; tentatively, D is TRBD1 (6 bases). Trimming pared 1 base from V and 3 bases from J, leaving 19 bases between. This CDR3 has 17 amino acids. The germline V gene encodes CDR1 SGHAT and CDR2 FQNNGV. The CDR3 DNA is TGTGCCAGCAGCTTAGCCCTTGGACAGCCCCCCCTCTACGAGCAGTACTTC. Its translation: CASSLALGQPPLYEQYF.

This chain uses TRBV28 with TRBJ1-6; 8 bases fit TRBD1. Germline assignment: CDR1 MDHEN and CDR2 SYDVKM. V lost 7 bases and J lost 7; bases outside the gene matches: 9. The CDR3 loop spans 15 amino acids. The CDR3 DNA is TGTGCCAGCACCGTTCCGGGACAGGTCAATTCACCCCTCCACTTT. Translating it yields CASTVPGQVNSPLHF. Filled out from reference TRBV28 and TRBJ1-6, the complete variable domain reads DVKVTQSSRYLVKRTGEKVFLECVQDMDHENMFWYRQDPGLGLRLIYFSYDVKMKEKGDIPEGYSVSREKKERFSLILESASTNQTSMYLCASTVPGQVNSPLHFGNGTRLTVT.

This chain joins TRBV7-4 and TRBJ2-1; 8 positions agree with TRBD2. After removal of 5 bases from V and 5 bases from J, the junction contained 5 bases not matched to a gene. CDR3 size: 14 residues. Germline CDR1 SGHVT, CDR2 SQSDAQ. In DNA, the CDR3 is TGTGCCAGCAGCCGGACTAGCCGCCACAATGAGCAGTTCTTC. Translation: CASSRTSRHNEQFF.

In its sample, this clone was seen once. CDR3 sequence reads: CASSPTWGPNYGYTF. As DNA, the CDR3 is TGTGCCAGCAGCCCTACATGGGGACCTAACTATGGCTACACCTTC. J is TRBJ1-2 and V is TRBV6-5, with a tentative D call TRBD1 (5 bases). The CDR3 has 15 amino acids. The V end was cut by 6 bases, the J end by 0 bases, with 14 bases between. CDR1 is MNHEY, CDR2 SVGAGI, per germline.

This clone has a single count. This chain connects TRBV10-3 to TRBJ2-7; D is perhaps TRBD1 (6 bases). Germline CDR1 ENHRY, CDR2 SYGVKD. The CDR3 covers 12 residues. V lost 3 bases and J 5 bases, leaving 8 bases between the germline ends. Here the CDR3 reads CAISEQGHEQYF. CDR3 DNA sequence: TGTGCCATCAGTGAACAGGGCCACGAGCAGTACTTC.

The rearrangement joins TRBV27 to TRBJ2-1; D remains unclear. Germline V gene sequence: CDR1 MNHEY, CDR2 SMNVEV (reference sequence). Trimming took off 2 bases at V and 0 bases at J, with 8 bases between the two ends. This CDR3 is 15 amino acids long. The CDR3 spells CASSLAGNSYNEQFF. CDR3 DNA: TGTGCCAGCAGTTTAGCCGGCAACTCCTACAATGAGCAGTTCTTC.

The rearrangement uses TRBV7-9 and TRBJ2-1; maybe TRBD2 (5 bases). V was cut by 1 base and J by 4 bases, with 11 bases left in between. Germline values: CDR1 SEHNR, CDR2 FQNEAQ (reference sequence). CDR3 size: 15 residues. CDR3 sequence (DNA): TGTGCCAGCAGCTTAGTTTCAAGCGGTTACAATGAGCAGTTCTTC. Its translation: CASSLVSSGYNEQFF.

This sequence joins TRBV5-1 and TRBJ2-7, with 9 bases matching TRBD2. This CDR3 comprises 16 residues. Germline assignment: CDR1 SGHRS and CDR2 YFSETQ. With 4 bases clipped from V and 4 bases from J, the junction kept 12 bases outside the gene matches. The CDR3 DNA reads TGCGCCAGCAGCCGCGTATCTAGCGGGACTCAATACGAGCAGTACTTC. It encodes CASSRVSSGTQYEQYF.

The rearrangement uses TRBV18 and TRBJ2-4; 7 bases align to TRBD1. Trimming at V came to 6 bases and at J to 0 bases, leaving 17 bases not matched to a gene. Germline V gives CDR1 KGHSH, CDR2 LQKENI. This CDR3 region has 19 residues. The CDR3 reads CASSDTGTVDSLAKNIQYF. In DNA form, the CDR3 reads TGTGCCAGCTCCGATACCGGGACAGTTGATTCCCTAGCCAAAAACATTCAGTACTTC.

The V and J genes are TRBV2 and TRBJ1-5; perhaps TRBD1 as D (5 bases). Germline V gene data show CDR1 as SNHLY and CDR2 as FYNNEI. The V end lost 3 bases, the J end lost 6 bases, and 12 bases lay between the germline ends. CDR3 length: 14 amino acids. The chain's CDR3 is CASSDWGIGQPQHF. The DNA of the CDR3 is TGTGCCAGCAGTGATTGGGGGATTGGTCAGCCCCAGCATTTT.

This chain uses TRBV6-6 with TRBJ2-1, with D perhaps matching TRBD2 (5 bases). The V end lost 4 bases, the J end lost 5 bases, and 15 bases lay between the germline ends. The CDR3 is 15 amino acids. Germline-derived CDR1 and CDR2 are MNHNY and SVGAGI (reference sequence). This CDR3 is CASSSVGRPNNEQFF. The CDR3 DNA reads TGTGCCAGCAGTTCAGTAGGGAGACCTAACAATGAGCAGTTCTTC.

This chain joins TRBV10-1 and TRBJ2-3; D is tentatively TRBD1 or TRBD2 (6 bases each). Trimming pared 0 bases from V and 1 base from J, leaving 14 bases between. CDR3 length: 17 residues. The germline CDR1 and CDR2 sequences are WNHNN and SYGVQD (reference sequence). CDR3 coding DNA: TGCGCCAGCAGTGAGTCATTCGCGGAGGGGGGCACAGATACGCAGTATTTT. Its protein is CASSESFAEGGTDTQYF.

The V call is TRBV15, the J call TRBJ1-1, with 8 bases identical to TRBD1. The CDR3 totals 14 residues. Per germline, CDR1 LNHNV and CDR2 YYDKDF (reference sequence). J lost 4 bases, V lost 3 bases, and 4 bases had no gene match. The CDR3 is CATSSRTGSTEAFF. The DNA of the CDR3 is TGTGCCACCAGCAGCCGGACAGGGAGCACTGAAGCTTTCTTT.

The chain is built from TRBV5-1 and TRBJ2-3; 7 bases are shared with TRBD1. V shed 7 bases, J shed 1 base, and the junction held 0 bases outside the gene matches. There are 12 residues in the CDR3. Germline V CDR1 and CDR2: SGHRS, YFSETQ. CDR3 DNA sequence: TGCGCCAGCGGACAGGGCACAGATACGCAGTATTTT. It yields the protein CASGQGTDTQYF.

The J gene is TRBJ2-1, the V gene TRBV5-1; TRBD1 aligns across 8 bases. The CDR3 is made up of 14 amino acids. Germline V gene data show CDR1 as SGHRS and CDR2 as YFSETQ. The junction had 6 bases not matched to a gene; V was cut back by 2 bases and J by 8 bases. CDR3 DNA sequence: TGCGCCAGCAGCTTAAGGACAGGGCAGCATGAGCAGTTCTTC. It yields the protein CASSLRTGQHEQFF.

The chain links TRBV6-6 to TRBJ2-1, with D perhaps matching TRBD1 or TRBD2 (5 bases each). Germline V gene lookup returns CDR1 MNHNY and CDR2 SVGAGI (reference sequence). The CDR3 runs to 16 residues. V lost 3 bases and J lost 10, with 22 bases in between. CDR3 loop: CASSYGSGRGGPEQFF. The CDR3 DNA reads as TGTGCCAGCAGTTATGGGTCGGGACGAGGTGGGCCGGAGCAGTTCTTC.

The chain links TRBV27 to TRBJ2-1, with D perhaps matching TRBD1 (6 bases). V was pared by 2 bases and J by 14 bases, with 19 bases between. Germline CDR1 MNHEY, CDR2 SMNVEV (reference sequence). The CDR3 covers 14 residues. The DNA of the CDR3 is TGTGCCAGCAGTTTAGGGATAACCGGGACAAACGAGTTCTTC. This gives the protein CASSLGITGTNEFF.

The J gene is TRBJ2-7, the V gene TRBV2; 9 nucleotides align to TRBD2. CDR1 and CDR2 (germline): SNHLY, FYNNEI. The CDR3 has 16 residues. V shed 4 bases and J 2 bases; nucleotides not matched to a gene: 9. CDR3 sequence (DNA): TGTGCCAGCAGTGGTAGCTTGACTAGCGGCACCTACGAGCAGTACTTC. It encodes CASSGSLTSGTYEQYF. Filled out from reference TRBV2 and TRBJ2-7, the complete variable domain reads EPEVTQTPSHQVTQMGQEVILRCVPISNHLYFYWYRQILGQKVEFLVSFYNNEISEKSEIFDDQFSVERPDGSNFTLKIRSTKLEDSAMYFCASSGSLTSGTYEQYFGPGTRLTVT.

A single count supports this clone. The rearrangement uses TRBV6-5 and TRBJ1-1; possible D gene TRBD1, 6 bases. The CDR3 spans 13 residues. The V end was cut by 8 bases, the J end by 4 bases, with 14 bases between. The V gene's germline CDR1 is MNHEY and CDR2 SVGAGI. The CDR3 DNA is TGTGCCAGCTCCAGGGGCTCGGTCACTGAAGCTTTCTTT. Translation: CASSRGSVTEAFF.

The chain joins TRBV11-2 to TRBJ2-2; D possibly corresponds to TRBD1 (6 bases). Trimming took off 5 bases at V and 3 bases at J, with 10 bases between the two ends. The length of the CDR3 is 14 residues. Germline CDR1 SGHAT, CDR2 FQNNGV. CDR3 sequence reads: CASSPQGYTGELFF. The CDR3 DNA reads as TGTGCCAGCAGCCCCCAGGGGTACACCGGGGAGCTGTTTTTT.

This chain connects TRBV27 to TRBJ2-1; unclear D gene. The V end was cut by 3 bases, the J end by 8 bases, with 8 bases between. Germline CDR1 and CDR2: MNHEY and SMNVEV (reference sequence). This CDR3 is 12 amino acids long. The CDR3 reads CASSFAGDEQFF. The CDR3 nucleotides are TGTGCCAGCAGTTTTGCTGGGGATGAGCAGTTCTTC.

The chain is built from TRBV9 and TRBJ2-6; no clear D. V was pared by 4 bases and J by 0 bases, with 23 bases between. This CDR3 has 20 amino acids. CDR1 is SGDLS, CDR2 YYNGEE, per germline. CDR3 amino acids: CASSNARTGPPRSGANVLTF. CDR3 DNA sequence: TGTGCCAGCAGCAACGCTCGGACCGGGCCCCCTCGCTCTGGGGCCAACGTCCTGACTTTC.

The chain employs TRBV7-2 and TRBJ1-3; D unclear. Germline lookup yields CDR1 SGHTA and CDR2 FQGNSA. The CDR3 loop spans 16 amino acids. Trimming removed 1 base at V and 0 bases at J, with 10 bases between. CDR3 nucleotide sequence: TGTGCCAGCAGCTTAGAGACCGGCAACTCTGGAAACACCATATATTTT. Amino acids: CASSLETGNSGNTIYF.

The chain couples TRBV10-1 to TRBJ1-1; D ambiguous. The germline gives CDR1 WNHNN, CDR2 SYGVQD (reference sequence). V was trimmed by 3 bases and J by 1 base, leaving 6 bases between them. There are 13 residues in the CDR3. CDR3 sequence: CASSDSWNTEAFF. The DNA of the CDR3 is TGCGCCAGCAGTGACAGCTGGAACACTGAAGCTTTCTTT.